Listed below are T cell receptor beta chains from one sample, sequenced in a study of brain T cells in children with intractable seizures. The data were produced by immunoSEQ multiplex PCR, yet TCRdb's version contains in-frame clones alone and is incomplete. The profile shows a few hundred thousand clones, 85% to 95% of them singletons. Source: peripheral blood, taken roughly 5 months after surgery. The receptors were gathered from a boy under two years old with tuberous sclerosis and intractable seizures. Each CDR3 is given with its conserved first and last residue. A D gene is named only where the DNA matches it firmly. The size entry is marked missing in some rows and otherwise reads once, few, many or a size class.

D gene	J gene	clone size	V gene	CDR3 protein	CDR3 DNA
TRBD1	TRBJ2-1	NA	TRBV5-6	CASSEDRDLYNEQFF	TGTGCCAGCAGCGAGGACAGGGACCTATACAATGAGCAGTTCTTC
TRBD2	TRBJ2-7	NA	TRBV3-1/TRBV3-2	CASSQGGTYEQYF	TGTGCCAGCAGCCAGGGGGGGACCTACGAGCAGTACTTC
NA	TRBJ1-2	NA	TRBV7-9	CASSVVDSSHGYTF	TGTGCCAGCAGCGTAGTAGACAGCAGTCATGGCTACACCTTC
NA	TRBJ1-4	few	TRBV7-8	CASSLAGGAGDEKLFF	TGTGCCAGCAGCTTAGCCGGGGGCGCCGGTGATGAAAAACTGTTTTTT
TRBD1	TRBJ2-7	once	TRBV28	CASSLDRGPYEQYF	TGTGCCAGCAGTTTAGACAGGGGCCCCTACGAGCAGTACTTC
NA	TRBJ1-2	NA	TRBV10-3	CAIRVDLGGYTF	TGTGCCATCCGAGTAGATCTCGGTGGCTACACCTTC
NA	TRBJ1-5	NA	TRBV3-1/TRBV3-2	CANVTGEGNQPQHF	TGTGCCAACGTCACCGGGGAAGGCAATCAGCCCCAGCATTTT
TRBD2	TRBJ2-3	NA	TRBV11-2	CASSVASGTSPDTQYF	TGTGCCAGCAGCGTCGCATCCGGGACTAGCCCCGATACGCAGTATTTT
TRBD1	TRBJ2-7	NA	TRBV30	CAWTTGTGGQKNEQYF	TGTGCCTGGACCACCGGGACAGGGGGCCAAAAGAACGAGCAGTACTTC
TRBD2	TRBJ2-7	NA	TRBV5-6	CASSFRRGGFSYEQYF	TGTGCCAGCAGCTTTCGGCGGGGGGGCTTCTCCTACGAGCAGTACTTC
NA	TRBJ1-1	NA	TRBV3-1/TRBV3-2	CASRPAGTLNTEAFF	TGTGCCAGCAGACCCGCCGGCACTCTGAACACTGAAGCTTTCTTT
TRBD1	TRBJ2-7	NA	TRBV7-9	CASSLDATGAGYEQYF	TGTGCCAGCAGCTTAGATGCGACAGGGGCAGGCTACGAGCAGTACTTC
NA	TRBJ2-1	NA	TRBV18	CASSRRDGNSYNEQFF	TGTGCCAGCTCCCGCAGGGATGGGAACTCCTACAATGAGCAGTTCTTC
NA	TRBJ2-7	NA	TRBV2	CATKRTLDIHEQYF	TGTGCCACCAAAAGGACACTAGACATCCACGAGCAGTACTTC
TRBD2	TRBJ2-5	NA	TRBV30	CAWTGLAGTETQYF	TGTGCCTGGACCGGACTAGCGGGAACCGAGACCCAGTACTTC
TRBD2	TRBJ2-3	NA	TRBV7-6	CASSLLAGSTDTQYF	TGTGCCAGCAGCCTCCTAGCGGGAAGCACAGATACGCAGTATTTT
NA	TRBJ1-6	NA	TRBV7-3	CASSLRLGLENSPLHF	TGTGCCAGCAGCCTTCGCCTTGGACTGGAGAATTCACCCCTCCACTTT
TRBD1	TRBJ2-1	NA	TRBV5-1	CASSLERQGMSYNEQFF	TGCGCCAGCAGCTTAGAGAGACAGGGAATGTCCTACAATGAGCAGTTCTTC
TRBD2	TRBJ2-1	NA	TRBV30	CAWSGGGNEQFF	TGTGCCTGGAGCGGCGGGGGCAATGAGCAGTTCTTC
NA	TRBJ1-1	NA	TRBV12-3/TRBV12-4	CASSWLTEAFF	TGTGCCAGCAGTTGGCTAACTGAAGCTTTCTTT
NA	TRBJ2-1	once	TRBV12-5	CASGFIPPLSSYNEQFF	TGTGCTAGTGGTTTCATCCCTCCACTGAGCTCCTACAATGAGCAGTTCTTC
NA	TRBJ2-1	NA	TRBV28	CASSPAGTEQFF	TGTGCCAGCAGTCCTGCGGGGACAGAGCAGTTCTTC
NA	TRBJ1-1	NA	TRBV3-1/TRBV3-2	CASSLGRMNTEAFF	TGTGCCAGCAGCCTCGGCCGAATGAACACTGAAGCTTTCTTT